This passage covers 22 T cell receptor beta chains from one sample sequenced in a study of T cell clones after liver transplantation. Profiling relied on immunoSEQ multiplex PCR, and the TCRdb table lists in-frame clones only, not all of them. In the table there are 70,000 or so clones, around 90% of which are singletons. Sequences were derived from CD4+ T cells from blood, sampled before liver transplant. The receptor set was obtained from a human donor who received a liver transplant.

This clone has only one observation. The chain employs TRBV2 and TRBJ1-4; 7 bases fit TRBD1. Per the germline V gene, CDR1 is SNHLY and CDR2 is FYNNEI. The CDR3 has 15 residues. V was pared by 4 bases and J by 6 bases, with 8 bases of the junction left unmatched. CDR3 bases: TGTGCCAGCAGTGGGGTAGGGGGCGCGGATGAAAAACTGTTTTTT. It specifies CASSGVGGADEKLFF.

The chain carries TRBV5-1 and TRBJ1-1, with D perhaps matching TRBD1 (6 bases). The CDR3 covers 14 residues. Germline V gene sequence: CDR1 SGHRS, CDR2 YFSETQ. Trimming stripped 4 bases from V and 0 bases from J, with 10 bases between. The CDR3 here is CASSLQGMNTEAFF. The CDR3 region has the DNA TGCGCCAGCAGCCTACAGGGAATGAACACTGAAGCTTTCTTT.

V and J are TRBV7-2 and TRBJ1-5; D is possibly TRBD1 (6 bases). This CDR3 is built from 15 residues. V lost 4 bases and J lost 5, with 15 bases in between. Looked up from germline, CDR1 is SGHTA and CDR2 is FQGNSA. The CDR3 bases are TGTGCCAGCAGCTCCCACTGGGGGGCGGATCAGCCCCAGCATTTT. Translation gives CASSSHWGADQPQHF. The full variable domain, completed using reference TRBV7-2 and TRBJ1-5, is GAGVSQSPSNKVTEKGKDVELRCDPISGHTALYWYRQSLGQGLEFLIYFQGNSAPDKSGLPSDRFSAERTGGSVSTLTIQRTQQEDSAVYLCASSSHWGADQPQHFGDGTRLSIL.

The rearrangement links TRBV14 to TRBJ2-7; 8 nucleotides line up with TRBD2. V lost 2 bases to trimming and J lost 12 bases; unmatched junction nucleotides: 6. CDR1 and CDR2 (germline): SGHDN, FVKESK. CDR3 length equals 12 residues. CDR3 in DNA: TGTGCCAGCAGCCAAACCGGGACTAGTCTGTACTTC. Protein: CASSQTGTSLYF.

This clone was found once. This chain uses TRBV28 with TRBJ1-2; D possibly corresponds to TRBD1 (5 bases). CDR3 length: 16 residues. Germline CDR1 reads MDHEN; CDR2 reads SYDVKM. With 4 bases removed from V and 3 bases from J, the gap between germline ends came to 18 bases. CDR3 bases: TGTGCCAGCAGTTCTATTTTACGGGGGGACGACTATGGCTACACCTTC. The encoded protein is CASSSILRGDDYGYTF.

The CDR3, as DNA: TGTGCCAGCAGCCATGTCGGTGCGACTAGCGGGAGGAGAAATGAGCAGTTCTTC. Amino acids: CASSHVGATSGRRNEQFF. The chain links TRBV7-3 to TRBJ2-1, with 13 positions matching TRBD2. With 5 bases clipped from V and 7 bases from J, the junction kept 14 bases outside the gene matches. This CDR3 is built from 18 residues. Germline V gene data show CDR1 as SGHTA and CDR2 as FQGTGA.

J is TRBJ1-3 and V is TRBV11-2; no reliable D call. The CDR3 sequence is 14 residues long. Germline lookup yields CDR1 SGHAT and CDR2 FQNNGV. The V and J ends lost 1 base and 6 bases respectively, with 10 bases between them. CDR3 region: CASSLVDRLNTIYF. The CDR3 DNA is TGTGCCAGCAGCTTAGTAGACCGACTAAACACCATATATTTT.

V usage is TRBV20-1 and J usage is TRBJ2-1, with a tentative D call TRBD1 (6 bases). V was shortened by 1 base and J by 8 bases, with 6 bases between the two germline ends. Germline V gives CDR1 DFQATT, CDR2 SNEGSKA (reference sequence). The CDR3 runs to 11 residues. The CDR3: CSARAGDEQFF. In nucleotides, the CDR3 is TGCAGTGCTAGAGCAGGGGATGAGCAGTTCTTC.

This clone appeared once. The V gene is TRBV4-1, the J gene TRBJ2-5; the match to TRBD1 covers 7 bases. This CDR3 has 14 amino acids. V shed 2 bases, J shed 6 bases, and the junction held 6 bases outside the gene matches. The germline V gene has CDR1 MGHRA and CDR2 YSYEKL. CDR3 bases: TGCGCCAGCAGCCAAACGAAGGACAGGCAGACCCAGTACTTC. Translating it yields CASSQTKDRQTQYF.

The CDR3 loop reads CASSLTSDGEQYF. CDR3 DNA: TGTGCCAGCAGCTTAACTTCCGACGGCGAGCAGTACTTC. The rearrangement joins TRBV7-3 to TRBJ2-7; D remains ambiguous. Trimming took off 0 bases at V and 6 bases at J, with 9 bases between the two ends. CDR1 is SGHTA and CDR2 is FQGTGA in the germline V gene. The CDR3 length is 13 residues. Drawing the rest from reference TRBV7-3 and TRBJ2-7, the complete variable domain is GAGVSQTPSNKVTEKGKYVELRCDPISGHTALYWYRQSLGQGPEFLIYFQGTGAADDSGLPNDRFFAVRPEGSVSTLKIQRTERGDSAVYLCASSLTSDGEQYFGPGTRLTVT.

The chain recombines TRBV7-3 with TRBJ2-2; TRBD2 matches at 9 bases. Germline loops: CDR1 SGHTA, CDR2 FQGTGA. J gave up 1 base and V 4 bases, and 7 bases lay outside the gene matches. The CDR3 has 17 residues. The CDR3 loop reads CASSSLAGVLNTGELFF. The CDR3 DNA is TGTGCCAGCAGCTCGTTAGCGGGAGTTTTGAACACCGGGGAGCTGTTTTTT.

This clone turned up a few times. The chain has TRBV28 and TRBJ1-1; D unclear. V was trimmed by 3 bases and J by 0 bases, leaving 8 bases between them. The germline V gene has CDR1 MDHEN and CDR2 SYDVKM. The CDR3 length is 14 residues. CDR3 sequence reads: CASSFGPLNTEAFF. In DNA, the CDR3 is TGTGCCAGCAGTTTTGGGCCGTTGAACACTGAAGCTTTCTTT.

This clone turned up a few times. The chain links TRBV6-5 to TRBJ2-7, with TRBD1 matching over 10 bases. CDR1 is MNHEY, CDR2 SVGAGI, per germline. The CDR3 is made up of 14 amino acids. V trimming: 6 bases; J trimming: 5 bases; junction bases outside the gene matches: 7. In nucleotides, the CDR3 is TGTGCCAGCAGGAAGCCGGGACAGGGGAACGAGCAGTACTTC. The encoded protein is CASRKPGQGNEQYF.

The chain couples TRBV30 to TRBJ1-5; D remains ambiguous. The CDR3 covers 13 residues. V lost 0 bases, J lost 5 bases, and 8 bases lay in between. The germline V gene encodes CDR1 GTSNPN and CDR2 SVGIG (reference sequence). This CDR3 is CAWSVLRDQPQHF. For the CDR3, the DNA is TGTGCCTGGAGTGTACTCAGAGATCAGCCCCAGCATTTT.

This sequence joins TRBV12-5 and TRBJ2-7; 11 bases line up with TRBD2. The CDR3 totals 16 residues. Losses at the gene ends were 2 bases for V and 0 bases for J; bases not matched to a gene: 3. CDR1 LGHNT and CDR2 FRNRAP come from the germline V gene. DNA of the CDR3: TGTGCTAGTGGTTTGACTAGCGGGGGACTCTCCTACGAGCAGTACTTC. The encoded protein is CASGLTSGGLSYEQYF.

As DNA, the CDR3 is TGTGCCAGCAGCTTATTCGAAAGAGAGACCCAGTACTTC. Protein product: CASSLFERETQYF. The rearrangement joins TRBV11-3 to TRBJ2-5; D is unresolved. This CDR3 region has 13 residues. V shed 2 bases and J shed 4 bases, with 8 bases lying between them. Per germline, CDR1 SGHNT and CDR2 YENEEA.

The chain is built from TRBV5-6 and TRBJ1-6; maybe TRBD1 (6 bases). This CDR3 is built from 15 residues. Germline CDR1 SGHDT, CDR2 YYEEEE. V gave up 4 bases and J gave up 7 bases, with 15 bases separating them. The CDR3 DNA follows: TGTGCCAGCAGCCAGGGGACTCGTTACAATTCACCCCTCCACTTT. It yields the protein CASSQGTRYNSPLHF.

The rearrangement uses TRBV7-3 and TRBJ2-2; D call uncertain. The V gene's germline CDR1 is SGHTA and CDR2 FQGTGA. The CDR3 covers 12 residues. The V gene lost 5 bases and the J gene lost 8 bases, with 9 bases spanning the gap. The DNA for the CDR3 is TGTGCCAGCAGCCCATGGGAAGGGGAGCTGTTTTTT. Its protein is CASSPWEGELFF.

The rearrangement links TRBV7-2 to TRBJ2-7, with 9 nucleotides matching TRBD2. Germline V gene data show CDR1 as SGHTA and CDR2 as FQGNSA. The CDR3 spans 14 residues. V lost 3 bases, J lost 5 bases, and 5 bases stayed unmatched. The CDR3 coding sequence is TGTGCCAGCAGCTTTAGCGGGAGTGTCAACGAGCAGTACTTC. Protein: CASSFSGSVNEQYF.

A remark on this clone: Within the sample, other DNA sequences also encode this same CDR3. The chain combines TRBV7-3 with TRBJ2-5; possibly TRBD2 for D (6 bases). Germline lookup yields CDR1 SGHTA and CDR2 FQGTGA. Trimming pared 5 bases from V and 5 bases from J, leaving 15 bases between. The CDR3 is made up of 14 amino acids. This CDR3 reads CASSPTGLQETQYF. In DNA form, the CDR3 reads TGTGCCAGCAGCCCCACCGGACTACAGGAGACCCAGTACTTC.

The chain carries TRBV29-1 and TRBJ1-1, with 8 bases fitting TRBD1. The CDR3 covers 15 residues. Germline-derived CDR1 and CDR2 are SQVTM and ANQGSEA. The J segment lost 8 bases and the V segment lost 6 bases, leaving 17 bases of the junction unmatched. Here the CDR3 DNA reads TGCAGCGTCCCTAAGGGGAGACAGGGGTCCACGGAAGCTTTCTTT. Protein sequence: CSVPKGRQGSTEAFF. Looking up the rest from reference TRBV29-1 and TRBJ1-1 gives the full variable domain: SAVISQKPSRDICQRGTSLTIQCQVDSQVTMMFWYRQQPGQSLTLIATANQGSEATYESGFVIDKFPISRPNLTFSTLTVSNMSPEDSSIYLCSVPKGRQGSTEAFFGQGTRLTVV.

This clone was observed a single time. One end of the junction is discordant with germline, which a read error may explain. The chain carries TRBV7-9 and TRBJ2-7, with 7 bases fitting TRBD2. Per germline, CDR1 SEHNR and CDR2 FQNEAQ (reference sequence). The length of the CDR3 is 15 residues. CDR3 loop: CASASPSGTTTVAHF. In DNA form, the CDR3 reads TGTGCCAGCGCATCTCCATCAGGGACTACGACTGTGGCCCACTTC.